This T cell receptor (beta chain) was sequenced for a study of response to subunit inactivated influenza vaccine. Study-level findings and limits: That few new T cells are recruited by each seasonal influenza vaccination was the authors' suggestion.

There are a few counts of this clonotype. Its antigen is still unknown. Between the trimmed V and J ends, which lost 5 bases and 8 bases, there was a span of 15 bases. Germline CDR1 and CDR2: SGHVS and FQNEAQ. The CDR3 has 14 residues. TCRdb processed the RT-PCR reads anew with MiXCR; each CDR3 protein has one entry. The table includes approximately 530,000 distinct CDR3 sequences, approximately 7.6% detected once. This specimen was PBMCs from blood, taken less than 30 months after vaccination. The J gene is TRBJ1-4, the V gene TRBV7-8, with a tentative D call TRBD1 (6 bases). The sequence was collected from a man aged 50 to 75 who received an inactivated influenza vaccine. CDR3 sequence reads: CASSVQQGGEKLFF. The CDR3 bases are TGTGCCAGCAGCGTACAACAGGGCGGAGAAAAACTGTTTTTT. The variable domain in full, completed from reference TRBV7-8 and TRBJ1-4, reads GAGVSQSPRYKVAKRGQDVALRCDPISGHVSLFWYQQALGQGPEFLTYFQNEAQLDKSGLPSDRFFAERPEGSVSTLKIQRTQQEDSAVYLCASSVQQGGEKLFFGSGTQLSVL.